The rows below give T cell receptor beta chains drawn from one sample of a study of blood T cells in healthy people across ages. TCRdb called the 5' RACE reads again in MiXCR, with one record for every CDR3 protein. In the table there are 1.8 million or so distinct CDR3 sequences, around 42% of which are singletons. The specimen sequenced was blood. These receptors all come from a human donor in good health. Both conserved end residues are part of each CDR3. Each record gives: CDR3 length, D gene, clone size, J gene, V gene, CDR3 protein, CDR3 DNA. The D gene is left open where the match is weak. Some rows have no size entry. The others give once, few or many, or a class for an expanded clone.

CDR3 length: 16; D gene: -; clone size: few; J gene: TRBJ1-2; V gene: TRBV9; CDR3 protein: CASSVGGWRTARGYTF; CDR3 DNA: TGTGCCAGCAGCGTAGGGGGGTGGCGAACGGCACGCGGCTACACCTTC
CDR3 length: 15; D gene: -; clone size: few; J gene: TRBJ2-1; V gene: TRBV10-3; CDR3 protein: CAINQGLSSYNEQFF; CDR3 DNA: TGTGCCATCAACCAAGGATTAAGCTCCTACAATGAGCAGTTCTTC
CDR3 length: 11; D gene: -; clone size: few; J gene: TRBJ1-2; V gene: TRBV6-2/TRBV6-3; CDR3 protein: CASSPLNGYTF; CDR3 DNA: TGTGCCAGCAGTCCATTAAATGGCTACACCTTC
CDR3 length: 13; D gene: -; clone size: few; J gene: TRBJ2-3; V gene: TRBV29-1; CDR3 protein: CSVAVGPTDTQYF; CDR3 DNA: TGCAGCGTTGCTGTGGGTCCCACAGATACGCAGTATTTT
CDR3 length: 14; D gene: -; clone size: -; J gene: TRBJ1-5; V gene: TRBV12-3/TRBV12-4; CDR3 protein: CASSGFPVDQPQHF; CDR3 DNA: TGTGCCAGCAGCGGATTTCCTGTGGATCAGCCCCAGCATTTT
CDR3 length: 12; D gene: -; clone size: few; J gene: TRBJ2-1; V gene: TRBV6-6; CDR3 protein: CASNTGPNEQFF; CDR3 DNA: TGTGCCAGCAATACAGGTCCCAATGAGCAGTTCTTC
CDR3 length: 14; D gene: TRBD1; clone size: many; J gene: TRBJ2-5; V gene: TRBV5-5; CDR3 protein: CASSLWTGQETQYF; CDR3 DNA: TGTGCCAGCAGCCTATGGACAGGACAAGAGACCCAGTACTTC
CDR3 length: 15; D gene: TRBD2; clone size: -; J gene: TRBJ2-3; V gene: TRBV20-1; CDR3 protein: CSASGPGGFTDTRYF; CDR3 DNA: TGCAGTGCTAGTGGTCCGGGAGGCTTCACAGATACGCGGTATTTT
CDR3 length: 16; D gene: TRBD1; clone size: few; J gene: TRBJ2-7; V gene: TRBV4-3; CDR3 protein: CASSQEDGTGSNEQYF; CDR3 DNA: TGCGCCAGCAGCCAGGAAGATGGGACAGGGAGCAACGAGCAGTACTTC
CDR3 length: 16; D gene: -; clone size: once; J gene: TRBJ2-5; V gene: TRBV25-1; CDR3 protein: CASSEASTYLPNEQYF; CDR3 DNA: TGTGCCAGCAGTGAAGCTTCCACCTATTTGCCCAATGAGCAGTACTTC
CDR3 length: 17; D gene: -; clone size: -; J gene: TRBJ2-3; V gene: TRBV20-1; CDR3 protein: CSARVRWVLRGTDTQYF; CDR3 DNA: TGCAGTGCTAGAGTTCGGTGGGTCCTGCGGGGCACAGATACGCAGTATTTT
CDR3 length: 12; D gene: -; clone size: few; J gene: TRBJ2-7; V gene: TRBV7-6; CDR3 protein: CASSLNAYEQYF; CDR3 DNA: TGTGCCAGCAGCTTAAACGCATACGAGCAGTACTTC
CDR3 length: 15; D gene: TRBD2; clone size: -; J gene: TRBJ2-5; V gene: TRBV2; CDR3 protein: CASSKGRLAEETQYF; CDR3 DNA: TGTGCCAGCAGTAAGGGCCGACTAGCGGAAGAGACCCAGTACTTC
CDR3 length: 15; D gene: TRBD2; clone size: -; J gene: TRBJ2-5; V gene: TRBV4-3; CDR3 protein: CASSPGGGEAETQYF; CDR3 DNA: TGCGCCAGCAGCCCCGGGGGAGGGGAGGCAGAGACCCAGTACTTC
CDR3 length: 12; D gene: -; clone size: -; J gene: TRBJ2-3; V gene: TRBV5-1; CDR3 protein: CASMLRGDTQYF; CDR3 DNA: TGCGCCAGCATGCTCAGGGGAGATACGCAGTATTTT
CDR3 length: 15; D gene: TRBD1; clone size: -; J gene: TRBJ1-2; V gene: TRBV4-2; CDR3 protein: CASSQDIGTDYGYTF; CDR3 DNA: TGTGCCAGCAGCCAAGATATCGGGACAGACTATGGCTACACCTTC
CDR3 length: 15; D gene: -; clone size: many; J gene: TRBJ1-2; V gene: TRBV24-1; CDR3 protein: CATSDGPGTNYGYTF; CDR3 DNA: TGTGCCACCAGTGACGGTCCGGGGACTAACTATGGCTACACCTTC
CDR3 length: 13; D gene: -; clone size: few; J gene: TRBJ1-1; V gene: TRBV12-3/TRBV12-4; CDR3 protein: CASSFGGETEAFF; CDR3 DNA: TGTGCCAGCAGTTTCGGAGGGGAAACTGAAGCTTTCTTT
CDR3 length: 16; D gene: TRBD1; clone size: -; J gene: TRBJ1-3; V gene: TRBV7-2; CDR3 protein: CASSLGGTGTGNTIYF; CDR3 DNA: TGTGCCAGCAGCTTAGGAGGGACAGGGACTGGAAACACCATATATTTT
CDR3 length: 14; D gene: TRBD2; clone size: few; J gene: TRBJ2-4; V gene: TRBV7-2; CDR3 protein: CASTIWLGRDIQYF; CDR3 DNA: TGTGCCAGCACCATCTGGTTAGGGAGGGACATTCAGTACTTC
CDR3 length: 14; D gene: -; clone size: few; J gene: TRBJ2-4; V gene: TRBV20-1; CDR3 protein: CSALGGDGKNIQYF; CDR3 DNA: TGCAGTGCCTTAGGTGGGGATGGCAAAAACATTCAGTACTTC
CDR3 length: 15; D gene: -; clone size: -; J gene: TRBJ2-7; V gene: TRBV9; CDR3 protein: CASSPTGTTAYEQYF; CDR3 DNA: TGTGCCAGCAGTCCTACCGGGACGACTGCCTACGAGCAGTACTTC
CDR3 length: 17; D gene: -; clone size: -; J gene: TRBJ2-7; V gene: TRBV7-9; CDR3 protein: CASSLSFTHRSTYEQYF; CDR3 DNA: TGTGCCAGCAGCTTAAGTTTCACCCACAGGTCCACCTACGAGCAGTACTTC
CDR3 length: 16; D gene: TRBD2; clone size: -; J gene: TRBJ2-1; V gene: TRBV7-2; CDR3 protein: CASSLGSGGAFSEQFF; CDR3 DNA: TGTGCCAGCAGCTTAGGTAGCGGGGGGGCTTTCAGTGAGCAGTTCTTC
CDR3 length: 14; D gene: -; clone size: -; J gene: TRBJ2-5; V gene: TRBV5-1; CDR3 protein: CASSFLGERDEQYF; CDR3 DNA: TGCGCCAGCAGCTTTTTGGGGGAGAGGGATGAGCAGTACTTC
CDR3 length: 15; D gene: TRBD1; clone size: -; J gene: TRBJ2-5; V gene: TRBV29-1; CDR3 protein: CSVEGDRGTKETQYF; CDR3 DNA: TGCAGCGTTGAAGGGGACAGGGGGACGAAAGAGACCCAGTACTTC
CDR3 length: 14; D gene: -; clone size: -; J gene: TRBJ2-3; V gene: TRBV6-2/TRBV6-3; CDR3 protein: CASSYSPNTGTQYF; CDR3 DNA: TGTGCCAGCAGTTACTCTCCCAACACAGGTACGCAGTATTTT
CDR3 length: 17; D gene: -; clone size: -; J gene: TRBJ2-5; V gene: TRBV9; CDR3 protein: CASSVGGLGDLGETQYF; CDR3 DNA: TGTGCCAGCAGCGTCGGAGGTTTGGGGGACCTCGGGGAGACCCAGTACTTC
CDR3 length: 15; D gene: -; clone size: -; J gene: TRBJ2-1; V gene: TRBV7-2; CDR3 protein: CASSLLATGYGEQFF; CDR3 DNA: TGTGCCAGCAGCTTATTAGCGACCGGGTACGGTGAGCAGTTCTTC
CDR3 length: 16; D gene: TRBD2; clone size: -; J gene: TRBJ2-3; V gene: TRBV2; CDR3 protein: CASRTQLAGGTDTQYF; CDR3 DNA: TGTGCCAGCAGGACCCAGCTAGCGGGGGGGACAGATACGCAGTATTTT
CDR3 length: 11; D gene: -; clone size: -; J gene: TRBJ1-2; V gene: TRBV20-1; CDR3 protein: CSATGDWGYTF; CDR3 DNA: TGCAGTGCTACGGGAGATTGGGGCTACACCTTC
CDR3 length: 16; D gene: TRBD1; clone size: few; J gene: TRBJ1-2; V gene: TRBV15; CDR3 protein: CATSPHRGRNLYGYTF; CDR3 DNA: TGTGCCACCAGCCCTCACAGGGGGCGCAACTTATATGGCTACACCTTC
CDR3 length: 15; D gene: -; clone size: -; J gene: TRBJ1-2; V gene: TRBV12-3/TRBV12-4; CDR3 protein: CATDSGSGGVYGYTF; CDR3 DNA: TGTGCCACCGACTCGGGCTCCGGGGGCGTCTATGGCTACACCTTC
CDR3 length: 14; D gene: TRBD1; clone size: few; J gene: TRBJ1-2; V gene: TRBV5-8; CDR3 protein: CASSYRDRFGGYTF; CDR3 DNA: TGTGCCAGCAGCTACCGGGACAGATTTGGCGGCTACACCTTC
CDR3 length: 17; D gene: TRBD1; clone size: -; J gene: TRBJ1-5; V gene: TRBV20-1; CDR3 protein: CSAREAGTGGSNQPQHF; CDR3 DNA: TGCAGTGCTAGAGAGGCCGGGACAGGGGGAAGCAATCAGCCCCAGCATTTT
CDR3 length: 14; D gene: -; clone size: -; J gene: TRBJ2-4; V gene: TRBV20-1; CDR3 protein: CSARSWGPKNIQYF; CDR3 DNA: TGCAGTGCTAGATCCTGGGGTCCCAAAAACATTCAGTACTTC
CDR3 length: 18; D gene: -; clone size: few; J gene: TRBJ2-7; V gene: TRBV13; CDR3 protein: CASSLGLFSTLSSYEQYF; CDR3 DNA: TGTGCCAGCAGCTTAGGCCTTTTCTCTACCTTAAGCTCCTACGAGCAGTACTTC
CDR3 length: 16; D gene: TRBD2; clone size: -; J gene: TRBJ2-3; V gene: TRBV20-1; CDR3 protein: CSAPRTSGVVGDTQYF; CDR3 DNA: TGCAGTGCTCCACGGACTAGCGGGGTTGTTGGAGATACGCAGTATTTT